The present T cell receptor beta chain was sequenced within a study of cytomegalovirus exposure and HLA in healthy donors. Points from the study as a whole: It was only CMV serostatus that was available as immune exposure information.

On this clone itself: Its antigen remains unknown.

The PCR used 60 Vbeta and 13 Jbeta primers. Profiled with immunoSEQ multiplex PCR; TCRdb holds only in-frame clones, not every one. The repertoire consists of 150,000 to 200,000 clones, with approximately 80% occurring once and the leading ten covering roughly 6.7%. The TCR sequence derives from a man aged 50 to 59 in good health and CMV-seropositive. The sample taken for sequencing was PBMCs.

The CDR3 DNA reads as TGTGCCAGCAGCGCCCTGACAGGGACTAACTATGGCTACACCTTC. As protein: CASSALTGTNYGYTF. V is TRBV2 and J is TRBJ1-2; 7 nucleotides agree with TRBD1. The CDR3 length is 15 residues. CDR1 and CDR2 (germline): SNHLY, FYNNEI. V dropped 6 bases and J dropped 0; count of bases not matched to a gene: 7.